The 21 T cell receptor beta chains in this list originate from one sample, sequenced in a study of cytomegalovirus exposure and HLA in healthy donors. With 60 Vbeta and 13 Jbeta primers, the PCR was carried out. Assay used: immunoSEQ multiplex PCR; TCRdb lists only in-frame clones, some missing. This listing includes 65,000 to 80,000 clones. Sequencing was done on a sample of PBMCs. The receptors stem from a man aged 30-40 years in good health and CMV-seronegative.

This chain joins TRBV25-1 and TRBJ2-1; D uncertain. CDR1 MGHDK and CDR2 SYGVNS come from the germline V gene. The V and J ends lost 0 bases and 4 bases respectively, with 13 bases between them. The CDR3 has 16 residues. The CDR3 sequence is CASSEYASQRYNEQFF. The CDR3 nucleotides read TGTGCCAGCAGTGAATATGCTTCGCAGCGATACAATGAGCAGTTCTTC.

The J gene is TRBJ2-3, the V gene TRBV7-2; D gene unclear. The CDR3 totals 16 residues. Germline V gives CDR1 SGHTA, CDR2 FQGNSA. With 1 base removed from V and 8 bases from J, the gap between germline ends came to 19 bases. Here the CDR3 reads CASSLGVRRAQGTQYF. Here the CDR3 DNA reads TGTGCCAGCAGCTTAGGGGTCAGGCGCGCACAAGGTACGCAGTATTTT.

The genes are TRBV4-2 and TRBJ2-7; a weak D match, TRBD2 (7 bases). This CDR3 region has 18 residues. Germline V gives CDR1 LGHNA, CDR2 YNFKEQ. V was trimmed by 0 bases and J by 0 bases, leaving 18 bases between them. In DNA, the CDR3 is TGTGCCAGCAGCCAAGACTCCCGGGGCGGGGGCAGCTCCTACGAGCAGTACTTC. Translating gives CASSQDSRGGGSSYEQYF.

The rearrangement links TRBV5-4 to TRBJ1-2; TRBD1 matches at 9 bases. Germline-derived CDR1 and CDR2 are SGHNT and YYREEE (reference sequence). The CDR3 spans 15 residues. Germline trimming cut 3 bases from V and 3 bases from J; bases unmatched to any gene: 6. CDR3 bases: TGTGCCAGCAGCTCCTGGACAGGGGTTTACTATGGCTACACCTTC. Its translation: CASSSWTGVYYGYTF.

The chain combines TRBV6-5 with TRBJ2-7, with 10 bases fitting TRBD1. Germline V CDR1 and CDR2: MNHEY, SVGAGI. The CDR3 has 14 residues. V was pared by 6 bases and J by 5 bases, with 7 bases of the junction left unmatched. The CDR3 sequence: CASSSRDRGDEQYF. The CDR3 nucleotides read TGTGCCAGCAGCTCCCGGGACAGGGGCGACGAGCAGTACTTC.

The V call is TRBV7-2, the J call TRBJ1-5, with 8 bases identical to TRBD1. Germline V gives CDR1 SGHTA, CDR2 FQGNSA. This CDR3 spans 15 amino acids. J lost 0 bases, V lost 4 bases, and 2 bases had no gene match. The CDR3 region is CASSSDRGSNQPQHF. The CDR3 bases are TGTGCCAGCAGCTCAGACAGGGGTAGCAATCAGCCCCAGCATTTT.

The chain has TRBV6-5 and TRBJ2-2, with 7 nucleotides matching TRBD1. The CDR3 runs 14 residues. V trimming: 6 bases; J trimming: 4 bases; junction bases outside the gene matches: 5. CDR1 is MNHEY and CDR2 is SVGAGI in the germline V gene. CDR3 loop: CASSNRGVTGELFF. The CDR3 nucleotides are TGTGCCAGCAGCAACAGGGGAGTCACCGGGGAGCTGTTTTTT.

The chain joins TRBV6-1 to TRBJ2-7, with TRBD2 matching over 14 bases. V shed 4 bases, J shed 2 bases, and the junction held 1 base outside the gene matches. The CDR3 has 15 residues. Germline V CDR1 and CDR2: MNHNS, SASEGT. The CDR3 sequence is CASSGGLAGAYEQYF. In DNA, the CDR3 is TGTGCCAGCAGTGGGGGACTAGCGGGGGCCTACGAGCAGTACTTC.

The chain's CDR3 is CASSPVQGITGELFF. For the CDR3, the DNA is TGTGCCAGCTCACCGGTACAGGGAATCACCGGGGAGCTGTTTTTT. The V and J genes are TRBV18 and TRBJ2-2, with a possible D match to TRBD1 (6 bases). The CDR3 runs 15 residues. CDR1 and CDR2 from the germline V gene are KGHSH and LQKENI. Trimming took off 3 bases at V and 4 bases at J, with 12 bases between the two ends.

The chain has TRBV5-6 and TRBJ2-1, with TRBD1 as a possible D gene (7 bases). V lost 6 bases and J lost 8, with 18 bases in between. Looked up from germline, CDR1 is SGHDT and CDR2 is YYEEEE. This CDR3 has 14 amino acids. The CDR3 DNA reads TGTGCCAGCAACCGCAGGGGGGCTCGCGATGAGCAGTTCTTC. Amino acid sequence: CASNRRGARDEQFF.

The chain employs TRBV30 and TRBJ2-3, with D maybe TRBD1 (5 bases). This CDR3 has 14 residues. Germline V gene sequence: CDR1 GTSNPN, CDR2 SVGIG (reference sequence). The V and J ends lost 2 bases and 5 bases respectively, with 14 bases between them. The CDR3 spells CAWSSGSAGDTQYF. The CDR3 region has the DNA TGTGCCTGGAGTTCAGGGTCCGCCGGAGATACGCAGTATTTT.

The V call is TRBV29-1, the J call TRBJ2-7; tentative D call: TRBD2 (6 bases). V was shortened by 3 bases and J by 10 bases, with 19 bases between the two germline ends. CDR3 length equals 13 residues. In germline, CDR1 is SQVTM, CDR2 ANQGSEA. In nucleotides, the CDR3 is TGCAGCGTTGAGGAGTCCCAGGGCGGGGTCCAGTACTTC. Translation: CSVEESQGGVQYF.

The V gene is TRBV2, the J gene TRBJ1-2, with 10 bases identical to TRBD1. Trimming cost V 6 bases and J 7 bases; bases outside gene matches: 11. Germline-derived CDR1 and CDR2 are SNHLY and FYNNEI. The CDR3 length is 15 residues. The CDR3 nucleotides are TGTGCCAGCAGAGACCCGGGACAGGGGTCCGGTGGCTACACCTTC. It codes for CASRDPGQGSGGYTF.

The chain is built from TRBV4-2 and TRBJ1-1; 7 bases map to TRBD1. The V segment lost 1 base and the J segment 4 bases; nucleotides outside the gene matches: 9. CDR1 and CDR2 from the germline V gene are LGHNA and YNFKEQ. The CDR3 spans 16 residues. The CDR3 here is CASSQVTGRGSTEAFF. In nucleotides, the CDR3 is TGTGCCAGCAGCCAAGTGACGGGCAGGGGGAGCACTGAAGCTTTCTTT.

The chain carries TRBV4-3 and TRBJ2-1; a possible D gene is TRBD2 (5 bases). With 0 bases removed from V and 4 bases from J, the gap between germline ends came to 13 bases. The CDR3 has 16 amino acids. Germline-derived CDR1 and CDR2 are LGHNA and YSLEER. The CDR3 is CASSQEFLALYNEQFF. Here the CDR3 DNA reads TGCGCCAGCAGCCAAGAGTTCCTAGCCCTATACAATGAGCAGTTCTTC.

The CDR3 nucleotides are TGCGCCAGCAGCCAAGCGGTCACTAGAATCGTGAACACTGAAGCTTTCTTT. It codes for CASSQAVTRIVNTEAFF. The chain links TRBV4-1 to TRBJ1-1; D uncertain. This CDR3 is built from 17 residues. Germline loops: CDR1 MGHRA, CDR2 YSYEKL. Deletions cut 1 base from V and 0 bases from J, with 15 bases between.

As DNA, the CDR3 is TGTGCCAGCAGCGTAAAGGCAGCGGGGATCCGAGAGACCCAGTACTTC. This gives the protein CASSVKAAGIRETQYF. The V call is TRBV9, the J call TRBJ2-5; 7 nucleotides line up with TRBD2. The CDR3 is made up of 16 amino acids. V was clipped by 1 base and J by 4 bases; unmatched bases: 10. Germline-derived CDR1 and CDR2 are SGDLS and YYNGEE. The variable domain in full, with the rest retrieved from reference TRBV9 and TRBJ2-5, is DSGVTQTPKHLITATGQRVTLRCSPRSGDLSVYWYQQSLDQGLQFLIQYYNGEERAKGNILERFSAQQFPDLHSELNLSSLELGDSALYFCASSVKAAGIRETQYFGPGTRLLVL.

The V and J genes are TRBV11-2 and TRBJ2-1; 8 nucleotides align to TRBD2. The germline V gene has CDR1 SGHAT and CDR2 FQNNGV. The CDR3 has 14 residues. J was trimmed by 4 bases and V by 6 bases; bases with no gene match: 5. CDR3 coding DNA: TGTGCCAGCAGAGCTAGCGGGCCGTACAATGAGCAGTTCTTC. It codes for CASRASGPYNEQFF.

This chain connects TRBV4-3 to TRBJ2-7, with 7 bases lining up with TRBD2. V was pared by 1 base and J by 0 bases, with 6 bases of the junction left unmatched. The germline V gene has CDR1 LGHNA and CDR2 YSLEER. The CDR3 extends over 16 amino acids. Here the CDR3 DNA reads TGCGCCAGCAGCCAAGTACCAGCGGGGAGCTCCTACGAGCAGTACTTC. Its protein is CASSQVPAGSSYEQYF.

The chain has TRBV5-1 and TRBJ2-2; TRBD2 aligns across 12 bases. This CDR3 has 15 amino acids. CDR1 and CDR2 (germline): SGHRS, YFSETQ. V gave up 3 bases and J gave up 5 bases; unmatched junction bases: 2. In nucleotides, the CDR3 is TGCGCCAGCAGCTCCGGACTAGCGGGGACCGGGGAGCTGTTTTTT. It codes for CASSSGLAGTGELFF.

The chain carries TRBV7-3 and TRBJ2-3; no reliable D call. V lost 5 bases to trimming and J lost 3 bases, with 9 bases between them. The CDR3 covers 13 residues. Germline loops: CDR1 SGHTA, CDR2 FQGTGA. The CDR3 protein is CASSPSGTDTQYF. The CDR3 nucleotides read TGTGCCAGCAGCCCATCCGGGACAGATACGCAGTATTTT.